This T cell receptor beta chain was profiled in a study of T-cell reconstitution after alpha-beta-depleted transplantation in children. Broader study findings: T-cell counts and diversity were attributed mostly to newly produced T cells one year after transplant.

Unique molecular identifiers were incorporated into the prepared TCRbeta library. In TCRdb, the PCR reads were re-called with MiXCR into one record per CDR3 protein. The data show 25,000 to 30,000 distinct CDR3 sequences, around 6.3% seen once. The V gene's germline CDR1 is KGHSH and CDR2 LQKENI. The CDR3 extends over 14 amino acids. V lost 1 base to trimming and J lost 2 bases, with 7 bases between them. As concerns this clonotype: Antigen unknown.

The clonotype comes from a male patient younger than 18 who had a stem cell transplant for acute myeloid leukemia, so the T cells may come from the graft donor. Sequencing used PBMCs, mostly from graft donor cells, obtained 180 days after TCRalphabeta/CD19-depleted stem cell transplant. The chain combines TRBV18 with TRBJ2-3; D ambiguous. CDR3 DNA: TGTGCCAGCTCACCACGACTGAACACAGATACGCAGTATTTT. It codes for CASSPRLNTDTQYF.